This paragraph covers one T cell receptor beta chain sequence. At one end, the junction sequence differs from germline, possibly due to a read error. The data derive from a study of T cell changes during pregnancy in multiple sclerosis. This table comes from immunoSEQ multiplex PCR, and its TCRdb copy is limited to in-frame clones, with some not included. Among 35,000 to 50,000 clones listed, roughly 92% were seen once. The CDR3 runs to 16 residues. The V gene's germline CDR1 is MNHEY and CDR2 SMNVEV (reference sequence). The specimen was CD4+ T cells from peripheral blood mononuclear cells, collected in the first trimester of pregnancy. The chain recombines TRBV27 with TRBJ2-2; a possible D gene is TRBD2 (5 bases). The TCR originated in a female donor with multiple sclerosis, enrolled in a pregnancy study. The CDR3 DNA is TGTGCCAGCAGTTTGTTCGCTAGCCCTAACACCGGCGAGCTGTTTTTT. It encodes CASSLFASPNTGELFF.